The 16 T cell receptor beta chains reported below all come from one sample, sequenced in a study of radiation and T cells in renal cell carcinoma. Time point in this sample: baseline pretreatment blood. Treatment indicated: 15 Gy SBRT to primary tumor, nephrectomy 4 weeks later. The data were produced by immunoSEQ multiplex PCR, yet TCRdb's version contains in-frame clones alone and is incomplete. The sample lists 100,000 to 150,000 clones; roughly 80% were seen once. The sequencing used blood, collected from a patient whose treatment included radiotherapy and nephrectomy. These receptors originate from a woman between 55 and 75 years old with renal cell carcinoma.

J is TRBJ1-5 and V is TRBV27; no firm D call. The CDR3 consists of 14 residues. V was shortened by 6 bases and J by 5 bases, with 14 bases between the two germline ends. Germline assignment: CDR1 MNHEY and CDR2 SMNVEV (reference sequence). The DNA for the CDR3 is TGTGCCAGCAGGATGGGATCCCAGGATCAGCCCCAGCATTTT. Protein sequence: CASRMGSQDQPQHF.

The rearrangement uses TRBV6-6 and TRBJ1-2, with a tentative D call TRBD1 (5 bases). CDR1 and CDR2 (germline): MNHNY, SVGAGI (reference sequence). The CDR3 loop spans 15 amino acids. V was pared by 3 bases and J by 7 bases, with 18 bases between. CDR3 sequence reads: CASSYSTGGLGGYTF. For the CDR3, the DNA is TGTGCCAGCAGTTATTCAACCGGGGGGTTGGGTGGCTACACCTTC.

The chain employs TRBV19 and TRBJ2-2; TRBD1 matches at 8 bases. Trimming at V came to 9 bases and at J to 1 base, leaving 1 base not matched to a gene. Germline values: CDR1 LNHDA, CDR2 SQIVND (reference sequence). The CDR3 runs to 13 residues. The CDR3: CASGTGNTGELFF. CDR3 sequence (DNA): TGTGCCAGCGGGACAGGGAACACCGGGGAGCTGTTTTTT.

This chain uses TRBV9 with TRBJ1-2; D not resolved. CDR3 length: 12 amino acids. CDR1 and CDR2 from the germline V gene are SGDLS and YYNGEE. V shed 0 bases and J shed 6 bases, with 6 bases lying between them. CDR3 coding DNA: TGTGCCAGCAGCGTAGCCGGGGATGGCTACACCTTC. Translated, it gives CASSVAGDGYTF.

This chain links TRBV19 with TRBJ1-1; no reliable D call. V dropped 8 bases and J dropped 6 bases, with 10 bases sitting between them. CDR3 length: 11 residues. Germline-derived CDR1 and CDR2 are LNHDA and SQIVND (reference sequence). The CDR3 nucleotides are TGTGCCAGTTGCCTCGGACCTGAAGCTTTCTTT. Translation: CASCLGPEAFF.

This chain links TRBV5-8 with TRBJ2-1, with a possible D match to TRBD1 (5 bases). The V and J ends lost 3 bases and 4 bases respectively, with 8 bases between them. The CDR3 spans 13 residues. Germline V lookup: CDR1 SGHTS, CDR2 YDEGEE. In nucleotides, the CDR3 is TGTGCCAGCAGCTGGGGCCGATACAATGAGCAGTTCTTC. It translates to CASSWGRYNEQFF.

The chain carries TRBV7-2 and TRBJ1-2; 10 bases match TRBD1. Germline trimming cut 3 bases from V and 7 bases from J; bases unmatched to any gene: 8. The CDR3 is made up of 15 amino acids. Germline V gene sequence: CDR1 SGHTA, CDR2 FQGNSA. The CDR3 region is CASSLQEGQGFGYTF. CDR3 nucleotides: TGTGCCAGCAGCTTGCAAGAGGGACAGGGGTTTGGCTACACCTTC. Using reference TRBV7-2 and TRBJ1-2 for the parts outside the CDR3, the full variable domain is GAGVSQSPSNKVTEKGKDVELRCDPISGHTALYWYRQSLGQGLEFLIYFQGNSAPDKSGLPSDRFSAERTGGSVSTLTIQRTQQEDSAVYLCASSLQEGQGFGYTFGSGTRLTVV.

As concerns this clone: The same CDR3 also results from other DNA sequences found in this sample. V and J are TRBV7-3 and TRBJ2-7, with D possibly matching TRBD1 (6 bases). Germline CDR1 SGHTA, CDR2 FQGTGA. This CDR3 comprises 13 residues. V was cut by 5 bases and J by 1 base, with 9 bases left in between. CDR3 DNA sequence: TGTGCCAGCAGCCGTGACAGGTCCTACGAGCAGTACTTC. Protein sequence: CASSRDRSYEQYF.

The CDR3 bases are TGCGCCAGCAGCTTCCACGGCGGGGATGAGCAGTTCTTC. Protein sequence: CASSFHGGDEQFF. The chain carries TRBV5-1 and TRBJ2-1; weak D call: TRBD2 (6 bases). Per germline, CDR1 SGHRS and CDR2 YFSETQ. V gave up 2 bases and J gave up 8 bases, with 11 bases separating them. The CDR3 runs 13 residues. Looking up the rest from reference TRBV5-1 and TRBJ2-1 gives the full variable domain: KAGVTQTPRYLIKTRGQQVTLSCSPISGHRSVSWYQQTPGQGLQFLFEYFSETQRNKGNFPGRFSGRQFSNSRSEMNVSTLELGDSALYLCASSFHGGDEQFFGPGTRLTVL.

This chain uses TRBV11-2 with TRBJ1-3; D may be TRBD1 (5 bases). Trimming shortened V by 5 bases and J by 3 bases, and 14 bases separated the two germline ends. CDR1 is SGHAT, CDR2 FQNNGV, per germline. The CDR3 extends over 15 amino acids. The CDR3 nucleotides read TGTGCCAGCAGCCCAGGTCCGGGGGGTGGAAACACCATATATTTT. As protein: CASSPGPGGGNTIYF.

This clone was found once. This sequence joins TRBV7-9 and TRBJ2-2; D perhaps matches TRBD2 (5 bases). Germline V CDR1 and CDR2: SEHNR, FQNEAQ (reference sequence). The CDR3 is 17 amino acids. V lost 2 bases and J 7 bases, leaving 20 bases between the germline ends. This CDR3 reads CASSLTRPMGDIGELFF. CDR3 nucleotide sequence: TGTGCCAGCAGCTTAACCCGACCCATGGGAGATATCGGGGAGCTGTTTTTT.

The chain employs TRBV5-4 and TRBJ2-5; either TRBD1 or TRBD2 may supply D (5 bases each). Germline V gene lookup returns CDR1 SGHNT and CDR2 YYREEE (reference sequence). Trimming took off 2 bases at V and 8 bases at J, with 13 bases between the two ends. This CDR3 has 13 amino acids. For the CDR3, the DNA is TGTGCCAGCAGCTTTAGGGGAGAGGAAACCCAGTACTTC. Its protein is CASSFRGEETQYF. The complete variable domain, with remaining parts taken from reference TRBV5-4 and TRBJ2-5, reads ETGVTQSPTHLIKTRGQQVTLRCSSQSGHNTVSWYQQALGQGPQFIFQYYREEENGRGNFPPRFSGLQFPNYSSELNVNALELDDSALYLCASSFRGEETQYFGPGTRLLVL.

This chain connects TRBV9 to TRBJ1-1, with 7 bases that match TRBD1. Per germline, CDR1 SGDLS and CDR2 YYNGEE. V lost 4 bases and J lost 7; bases outside the gene matches: 7. The CDR3 is 13 residues long. CDR3 nucleotides: TGTGCCAGCAGCCGCACAGGGGTGGTTGAAGCTTTCTTT. It codes for CASSRTGVVEAFF.

The rearrangement links TRBV28 to TRBJ1-2; weak D call: TRBD1 (5 bases). Germline CDR1 and CDR2: MDHEN and SYDVKM. Trimming took 6 bases from V and 0 from J, leaving 14 bases between them. The CDR3 contains 15 residues. CDR3 DNA: TGTGCCAGCAGCAGCCGGGACCGAACTAACTATGGCTACACCTTC. As protein: CASSSRDRTNYGYTF.

V and J are TRBV6-5 and TRBJ2-5; 7 positions agree with TRBD1. CDR1 is MNHEY, CDR2 SVGAGI, per germline. This CDR3 comprises 13 residues. J was trimmed by 13 bases and V by 0 bases; bases with no gene match: 8. DNA for the CDR3: TGTGCCAGCAGTTACTCGCACCGGGACAGTGGGTACTTC. Its protein is CASSYSHRDSGYF.

The chain combines TRBV7-6 with TRBJ1-1, with D hard to call. V was trimmed by 1 base and J by 1 base, leaving 7 bases between them. Germline V CDR1 and CDR2: SGHVS, FNYEAQ. This CDR3 has 14 amino acids. Here the CDR3 DNA reads TGTGCCAGCAGCTTAGAACCAGAGAACACTGAAGCTTTCTTT. It yields the protein CASSLEPENTEAFF.